Listed here are 21 T cell receptor beta chains from one sample, sequenced in a study of T cells after yellow fever vaccination. Each CDR3 protein gets one entry after TCRdb re-called the 5' RACE reads with MiXCR. Found here are 310,000 or so distinct CDR3 sequences, around 3.6% of them singletons; the top ten hold around a quarter. The sequencing here drew on PBMCs, taken on the day of the yellow fever booster vaccination. The receptors derive from a man between 18 and 35 years old who received the YFV17D yellow fever vaccine.

This clonotype has only a few counts. The V gene is TRBV7-2, the J gene TRBJ2-2, with D perhaps matching TRBD1 (6 bases). Per germline, CDR1 SGHTA and CDR2 FQGNSA. The CDR3 runs 14 residues. Trimming removed 1 base from V and 6 bases from J, with 9 bases in between. In DNA form, the CDR3 reads TGTGCCAGCAGCTTAGAGGACAGATCCGGGGAGCTGTTTTTT. Its protein product is CASSLEDRSGELFF.

This clonotype turned up a few times. This sequence joins TRBV11-2 and TRBJ2-7, with D unclear. Germline V gives CDR1 SGHAT, CDR2 FQNNGV. The CDR3 sequence is 13 residues long. V lost 1 base, J lost 6 bases, and 10 bases lay in between. The CDR3 sequence is CASSLGASGEQYF. The DNA for the CDR3 is TGTGCCAGCAGCTTAGGTGCGTCAGGCGAGCAGTACTTC.

The gene calls are TRBV6-5 and TRBJ2-7; TRBD2 agrees at 7 bases. Germline-derived CDR1 and CDR2 are MNHEY and SVGAGI. With 2 bases clipped from V and 6 bases from J, the junction kept 19 bases outside the gene matches. This CDR3 comprises 18 residues. CDR3 in amino acids: CASSYQPEQGGKVSEQYV. The CDR3 coding sequence is TGTGCCAGCAGTTACCAACCCGAGCAGGGAGGGAAGGTCTCCGAGCAGTACGTC.

This clonotype has more than one count but fewer than ten. V gene TRBV30 combines with J gene TRBJ1-4; D not certain. This CDR3 has 11 amino acids. V was clipped by 0 bases and J by 6 bases, with 2 bases between them. Germline assignment: CDR1 GTSNPN and CDR2 SVGIG (reference sequence). In DNA, the CDR3 is TGTGCCTGGAGTGTACATGAAAAACTGTTTTTT. Amino acids: CAWSVHEKLFF.

There are a few counts of this clonotype. V gene TRBV6-6 combines with J gene TRBJ2-3; TRBD1 or TRBD2 may be the D gene (7 bases each). The CDR3 spans 15 residues. V was shortened by 2 bases and J by 11 bases, with 20 bases between the two germline ends. Germline V gene lookup returns CDR1 MNHNY and CDR2 SVGAGI (reference sequence). DNA of the CDR3: TGTGCCAGCAGTTACCCCACAGGGGATTGGGGGGGGCAGTATTTT. This encodes CASSYPTGDWGGQYF.

This clonotype was detected only a few times. J is TRBJ1-2 and V is TRBV7-9; D uncertain. From germline, CDR1 is SEHNR and CDR2 FQNEAQ (reference sequence). V lost 2 bases to trimming and J lost 8 bases, with 12 bases between them. This CDR3 comprises 13 residues. The CDR3 loop reads CASSLQDDGGYTF. For the CDR3, the DNA is TGTGCCAGCAGCTTACAGGACGACGGAGGCTACACCTTC.

This clonotype came up many times. The chain uses TRBV20-1 and TRBJ1-2; D not resolved. This CDR3 spans 11 amino acids. CDR1 and CDR2 from the germline V gene are DFQATT and SNEGSKA (reference sequence). The V end lost 6 bases, the J end lost 4 bases, and 9 bases lay between the germline ends. CDR3 DNA: TGCAGTGCCAGACGAGGCTATGGCTACACCTTC. It specifies CSARRGYGYTF.

In its sample, this clonotype was seen a few times. V is TRBV24-1 and J is TRBJ1-2; D remains unclear. Deletions cut 9 bases from V and 5 bases from J, with 12 bases between. The CDR3 has 12 amino acids. Germline lookup yields CDR1 KGHDR and CDR2 SFDVKD. The CDR3 protein is CATGTDYYGYTF. CDR3 DNA sequence: TGTGCCACCGGCACCGATTATTATGGCTACACCTTC.

This clonotype was counted many times. This sequence joins TRBV24-1 and TRBJ2-2, with 10 bases aligning to TRBD1. The ends lost 2 bases at V and 3 bases at J; junction bases unmatched: 5. The CDR3 contains 17 residues. Germline-derived CDR1 and CDR2 are KGHDR and SFDVKD. Written as DNA, the CDR3 is TGTGCCACCAGTGATTGGGTGACAGGGGGCGACACCGGGGAGCTGTTTTTT. This encodes CATSDWVTGGDTGELFF.

At least ten counts were recorded for this clonotype. V usage is TRBV11-2 and J usage is TRBJ2-1; TRBD1 matches at 7 bases. CDR1 is SGHAT, CDR2 FQNNGV, per germline. This CDR3 has 15 residues. The J segment lost 8 bases and the V segment lost 1 base, leaving 8 bases of the junction unmatched. The CDR3 DNA follows: TGTGCCAGCAGCTTAGGGGACAGAAGGGTGTATGAGCAGTTCTTC. Protein sequence: CASSLGDRRVYEQFF.

This clonotype occurred a few times. This chain connects TRBV18 to TRBJ2-3; 7 nucleotides match TRBD1. This CDR3 has 16 residues. Germline CDR1 and CDR2: KGHSH and LQKENI. V gave up 0 bases and J gave up 4 bases; unmatched junction bases: 7. CDR3 DNA sequence: TGTGCCAGCTCACCACCCGGGACAGCACTGGCAGATACGCAGTATTTT. This sequence encodes CASSPPGTALADTQYF.

This clonotype was detected many times. The chain joins TRBV7-6 to TRBJ2-2; D not resolved. Per the germline V gene, CDR1 is SGHVS and CDR2 is FNYEAQ. This CDR3 spans 12 amino acids. V lost 8 bases and J lost 0, with 4 bases in between. CDR3: CASLANTGELFF. The CDR3 bases are TGTGCCAGCCTAGCGAACACCGGGGAGCTGTTTTTT. The full variable domain, its missing parts supplied by reference TRBV7-6 and TRBJ2-2, is GAGVSQSPRYKVTKRGQDVALRCDPISGHVSLYWYRQALGQGPEFLTYFNYEAQQDKSGLPNDRFSAERPEGSISTLTIQRTEQRDSAMYRCASLANTGELFFGEGSRLTVL.

This clonotype turned up a few times. V gene TRBV24-1 combines with J gene TRBJ2-3, with a possible D match to TRBD1 (7 bases). V gave up 7 bases and J gave up 2 bases, with 15 bases separating them. From germline, CDR1 is KGHDR and CDR2 SFDVKD. The CDR3 loop spans 15 amino acids. CDR3 sequence: CATRRDSRFTDTQYF. The CDR3, as DNA: TGTGCCACCAGGCGGGACAGCCGATTCACAGATACGCAGTATTTT.

This clonotype was seen only a few times. The J gene is TRBJ1-2, the V gene TRBV20-1; possible D gene TRBD1, 6 bases. In germline, CDR1 is DFQATT, CDR2 SNEGSKA (reference sequence). V shed 5 bases and J shed 6 bases, with 13 bases lying between them. The CDR3 has 12 amino acids. CDR3 DNA sequence: TGCAGTGCTCCGGGACACACCAATGGCTACACCTTC. This encodes CSAPGHTNGYTF.

This clonotype was seen repeatedly, ten times or more. The chain recombines TRBV7-9 with TRBJ2-1; D perhaps matches TRBD2 (6 bases). Germline assignment: CDR1 SEHNR and CDR2 FQNEAQ (reference sequence). V lost 0 bases, J lost 1 base, and 10 bases lay in between. The CDR3 has 16 residues. CDR3 DNA: TGTGCCAGCAGCTTAGCCCGGGGGAGGTCCTACAATGAGCAGTTCTTC. Translated, it gives CASSLARGRSYNEQFF.

This rearrangement joins TRBV10-3 to TRBJ1-2; TRBD1 agrees at 9 bases. Germline V gene lookup returns CDR1 ENHRY and CDR2 SYGVKD. This CDR3 spans 16 amino acids. The V gene end was trimmed by 6 bases and the J gene end by 1 base; junction bases not matched to a gene: 9. DNA of the CDR3: TGTGCCATCAGCATATCCGGGACAGGGCGTAACTATGGCTACACCTTC. This codes for CAISISGTGRNYGYTF.

This clonotype has just a few counts. DNA of the CDR3: TGCAGCGCCGGGACTAGGAGTTACGAGCAGTACTTC. Translating it yields CSAGTRSYEQYF. The rearrangement joins TRBV29-1 to TRBJ2-7, with 8 positions matching TRBD2. Germline-derived CDR1 and CDR2 are SQVTM and ANQGSEA. This CDR3 is 12 amino acids long. Unmatched junction bases numbered 6, after V lost 7 bases and J lost 4 bases.

The gene calls are TRBV28 and TRBJ1-4, with D hard to call. Germline CDR1 reads MDHEN; CDR2 reads SYDVKM. V lost 3 bases to trimming and J lost 5 bases, with 10 bases between them. The CDR3 has 14 residues. As DNA, the CDR3 is TGTGCCAGCAGTTTTCGGGATGAGAATGAAAAACTGTTTTTT. Translated: CASSFRDENEKLFF.

The table lists this clonotype with many counts. The chain employs TRBV5-1 and TRBJ2-1, with D possibly TRBD1 on 5 matching bases. Deletions cut 4 bases from V and 4 bases from J, with 9 bases between. Germline values: CDR1 SGHRS, CDR2 YFSETQ. There are 13 residues in the CDR3. The CDR3 sequence is CASSMDTYNEQFF. CDR3 bases: TGCGCCAGCAGCATGGACACGTACAATGAGCAGTTCTTC.

On this clonotype: The junction does not match germline at one end; this may be a read error. The gene calls are TRBV14 and TRBJ2-3, with 10 bases that match TRBD2. This CDR3 is 16 amino acids long. The germline V gene has CDR1 SGHDN and CDR2 FVKESK. Written as DNA, the CDR3 is TGTCCCAGCAGCCAAGTAGCGGGGGGCTTCACAGATACGCAGTATTTT. Translated, it gives CPSSQVAGGFTDTQYF. The full variable domain, its missing parts supplied by reference TRBV14 and TRBJ2-3, is EAGVTQFPSHSVIEKGQTVTLRCDPISGHDNLYWYRRVMGKEIKFLLHFVKESKQDESGMPNNRFLAERTGGTYSTLKVQPAELEDSGVYFCPSSQVAGGFTDTQYFGPGTRLTVL.

The chain links TRBV24-1 to TRBJ1-2, with 8 bases that match TRBD1. Germline-derived CDR1 and CDR2 are KGHDR and SFDVKD. This CDR3 comprises 15 residues. V shed 4 bases, J shed 4 bases, and the junction held 7 bases outside the gene matches. The CDR3 here is CATSDPRGPGYGYTF. The CDR3 bases are TGTGCCACCAGTGACCCCAGGGGGCCAGGCTATGGCTACACCTTC.